This passage covers 29 T cell receptor beta chains from one sample sequenced in a study of T-cell reconstitution after alpha-beta-depleted transplantation in children. TCRbeta library preparation incorporated unique molecular identifiers. TCRdb independently ran MiXCR on the PCR reads; one entry per CDR3 protein. The sample consists of more than 85,000 distinct CDR3 sequences, 4.5% to 7.5% of them appearing once. The starting material was PBMCs, mostly from graft donor cells, obtained 60 days after TCRalphabeta/CD19-depleted stem cell transplant. The source is a female patient aged 2-9 years who had a stem cell transplant for Fanconi anemia, so the T cells may come from the graft donor.

This clonotype was observed many times. The genes are TRBV28 and TRBJ2-7; D not certain. The CDR3 is 14 residues long. Trimming pared 3 bases from V and 3 bases from J, leaving 12 bases between. From germline, CDR1 is MDHEN and CDR2 SYDVKM. The CDR3 DNA reads TGTGCCAGCAGTTTTTCGCCCGCCCTCTACGAGCAGTACTTC. Amino acid sequence: CASSFSPALYEQYF.

This clonotype was recorded many times. The rearrangement links TRBV24-1 to TRBJ1-1; D is uncertain. V was shortened by 5 bases and J by 6 bases, with 12 bases between the two germline ends. The CDR3 runs 13 residues. Germline lookup yields CDR1 KGHDR and CDR2 SFDVKD. The CDR3 is CATSGLGGAEAFF. The CDR3, as DNA: TGTGCCACCAGTGGGTTGGGCGGCGCTGAAGCTTTCTTT.

This clonotype was seen ten or more times. The rearrangement links TRBV4-1 to TRBJ2-7; D is ambiguous. The CDR3 runs 15 residues. Trimming left V 1 base short and J 0 bases short, with 10 bases between. Germline-derived CDR1 and CDR2 are MGHRA and YSYEKL. For the CDR3, the DNA is TGCGCCAGCAGCCAAGTTAAGGCCATCTCCTACGAGCAGTACTTC. It is translated as CASSQVKAISYEQYF.

This clonotype occurred many times. The chain is built from TRBV6-1 and TRBJ2-7, with 7 bases that match TRBD1. Germline trimming cut 1 base from V and 0 bases from J; bases unmatched to any gene: 3. CDR1 is MNHNS, CDR2 SASEGT, per germline. This CDR3 contains 15 residues. The CDR3 DNA sequence: TGTGCCAGCAGTGAAGGGACAGGAGGCTCCTACGAGCAGTACTTC. It specifies CASSEGTGGSYEQYF.

This clonotype was picked up many times. This chain connects TRBV5-1 to TRBJ2-2, with TRBD2 matching 10 bases. The germline V gene encodes CDR1 SGHRS and CDR2 YFSETQ. With 4 bases clipped from V and 1 base from J, the junction kept 4 bases outside the gene matches. The CDR3 runs 16 residues. The CDR3 DNA sequence: TGCGCCAGCAGCCATAGCGGGAGGCAGAACACCGGGGAGCTGTTTTTT. Translating it yields CASSHSGRQNTGELFF.

This clonotype was counted at least ten times. The rearrangement joins TRBV5-1 to TRBJ2-3, with TRBD2 matching over 9 bases. V was clipped by 0 bases and J by 2 bases; unmatched bases: 4. CDR1 and CDR2 (germline): SGHRS, YFSETQ. The CDR3 covers 16 residues. The CDR3 nucleotides read TGCGCCAGCAGCTTGGCCCGGACTAGCGACACAGATACGCAGTATTTT. This translates into CASSLARTSDTDTQYF. Looking up the rest from reference TRBV5-1 and TRBJ2-3 gives the full variable domain: KAGVTQTPRYLIKTRGQQVTLSCSPISGHRSVSWYQQTPGQGLQFLFEYFSETQRNKGNFPGRFSGRQFSNSRSEMNVSTLELGDSALYLCASSLARTSDTDTQYFGPGTRLTVL.

There are many counts of this clonotype. The chain recombines TRBV7-9 with TRBJ2-1; 7 bases are a match to TRBD1. V shed 2 bases, J shed 13 bases, and the junction held 5 bases outside the gene matches. This CDR3 is 12 amino acids long. The germline V gene has CDR1 SEHNR and CDR2 FQNEAQ (reference sequence). The CDR3 reads CASSLSTGEQFF. The CDR3 coding sequence is TGTGCCAGCAGCTTAAGCACAGGGGAACAGTTCTTC.

The chain employs TRBV23-1 and TRBJ2-5, with 7 bases aligning to TRBD1. TRBV23-1 is marked as an open reading frame, function uncertain. The CDR3 is made up of 14 amino acids. The V and J ends lost 5 bases and 2 bases, in that order; junction bases with no gene match: 5. The CDR3 DNA sequence: TGCGCCAGCAGTTACCCAGGGGGACAAGAGACCCAGTACTTC. Its translation is CASSYPGGQETQYF.

This clonotype was seen repeatedly, ten times or more. The J gene is TRBJ2-5, the V gene TRBV28, with TRBD2 matching over 10 bases. The CDR3 is 19 residues long. CDR1 and CDR2 (germline): MDHEN, SYDVKM. Trimming removed 5 bases from V and 4 bases from J; junction bases left unmatched: 19. Written as DNA, the CDR3 is TGTGCCAGCAGTGGGCCGCTAAGGACTAGCGGCTTAATGGTAGAGACCCAGTACTTC. It encodes CASSGPLRTSGLMVETQYF.

Ten or more counts support this clonotype. The chain is built from TRBV12-3 or TRBV12-4 and TRBJ2-2; D ambiguous. There are 13 residues in the CDR3. Trimming removed 4 bases at V and 5 bases at J, with 8 bases between. CDR3 nucleotides: TGTGCCAGCAGTTATCGGCAGACCGGGGAGCTGTTTTTT. Translation gives CASSYRQTGELFF.

This clonotype was detected many times. In DNA, the CDR3 is TGCAGTGCTAGAGGTGATTTCCTTGCGGGGGCGCGGCAGCCCCAGCATTTT. It codes for CSARGDFLAGARQPQHF. This chain joins TRBV20-1 and TRBJ1-5; a possible D gene is TRBD1 (6 bases). The CDR3 is 17 amino acids. CDR1 and CDR2 (germline): DFQATT, SNEGSKA (reference sequence). V lost 1 base and J 7 bases, leaving 23 bases between the germline ends.

This clonotype was detected many times. V gene TRBV6-5 combines with J gene TRBJ1-4; D is possibly TRBD1 (5 bases). This CDR3 is 14 amino acids long. Germline CDR1 reads MNHEY; CDR2 reads SVGAGI. Trimming pared 2 bases from V and 7 bases from J, leaving 11 bases between. This chain's CDR3 is CASSYEGRREKLFF. CDR3 bases: TGTGCCAGCAGTTACGAGGGGCGACGTGAAAAACTGTTTTTT.

This clonotype appeared many times. The CDR3 sequence is CATSERTGENTGELFF. CDR3 sequence (DNA): TGTGCCACCAGTGAGCGGACAGGGGAAAACACCGGGGAGCTGTTTTTT. The chain links TRBV24-1 to TRBJ2-2, with 9 nucleotides matching TRBD1. The CDR3 totals 16 residues. V was clipped by 4 bases and J by 2 bases; unmatched bases: 4. Germline-derived CDR1 and CDR2 are KGHDR and SFDVKD.

This clonotype appeared many times. The rearrangement uses TRBV12-3 or TRBV12-4 and TRBJ2-5, with no clear D. Trimming left V 0 bases short and J 3 bases short, with 5 bases between. The CDR3 extends over 13 amino acids. CDR3 nucleotides: TGTGCCAGCAGTTTAGCGATTGAAGAGACCCAGTACTTC. This gives the protein CASSLAIEETQYF.

The chain has TRBV7-3 and TRBJ2-5, with TRBD2 matching 9 bases. This CDR3 contains 16 residues. CDR1 is SGHTA and CDR2 is FQGTGA in the germline V gene. V lost 1 base, J lost 2 bases, and 5 bases stayed unmatched. CDR3 residues: CASSLRGGGGQETQYF. CDR3 sequence (DNA): TGTGCCAGCAGCTTAAGGGGCGGGGGGGGTCAAGAGACCCAGTACTTC. The complete variable domain, with remaining parts taken from reference TRBV7-3 and TRBJ2-5, reads GAGVSQTPSNKVTEKGKYVELRCDPISGHTALYWYRQSLGQGPEFLIYFQGTGAADDSGLPNDRFFAVRPEGSVSTLKIQRTERGDSAVYLCASSLRGGGGQETQYFGPGTRLLVL.

Many counts were recorded for this clonotype. The chain is built from TRBV24-1 and TRBJ2-5; 10 nucleotides line up with TRBD1. There are 15 residues in the CDR3. The junction had 6 bases not matched to a gene; V was cut back by 4 bases and J by 5 bases. Looked up from germline, CDR1 is KGHDR and CDR2 is SFDVKD. The CDR3 loop is CATSDPTGGRETQYF. The CDR3 nucleotides are TGTGCCACCAGTGACCCGACAGGGGGCAGGGAGACCCAGTACTTC.

This clonotype was seen a few times. The chain links TRBV20-1 to TRBJ2-7, with TRBD2 matching 10 bases. V was clipped by 3 bases and J by 3 bases; unmatched bases: 8. CDR1 is DFQATT and CDR2 is SNEGSKA in the germline V gene (reference sequence). This CDR3 has 15 amino acids. The CDR3 spells CSASSSGRDYYEQYF. CDR3 nucleotide sequence: TGCAGTGCTAGTTCCAGCGGGAGGGACTACTACGAGCAGTACTTC.

This clonotype was seen ten or more times. This chain links TRBV5-1 with TRBJ2-7; D ambiguous. The CDR3 loop spans 14 amino acids. Germline assignment: CDR1 SGHRS and CDR2 YFSETQ. Trimming cost V 0 bases and J 0 bases, with 7 bases left between them. The CDR3 is CASSLDGSSYEQYF. The CDR3 DNA sequence: TGCGCCAGCAGCTTGGATGGTAGCTCCTACGAGCAGTACTTC.

Note on this clonotype: It may be a read error: a sequence one base away is much more abundant. This chain connects TRBV29-1 to TRBJ2-1; 8 bases align to TRBD2. The V gene's germline CDR1 is SQVTM and CDR2 ANQGSEA. The CDR3 length is 16 residues. CDR3 nucleotide sequence: TGCAGCGTCACTATCTTAGCGGGAATTTCCTACAATGAGGAGTTCTTC. Translated, it gives CSVTILAGISYNEEFF.

At least ten counts were recorded for this clonotype. The V call is TRBV12-3 or TRBV12-4, the J call TRBJ2-3; TRBD2 matches 9 bases. V shed 6 bases and J 1 base; nucleotides not matched to a gene: 5. CDR3 size: 15 residues. CDR3 in amino acids: CASSKWTSGTDTQYF. Written as DNA, the CDR3 is TGTGCCAGCAGCAAATGGACTAGCGGCACAGATACGCAGTATTTT.

There are many counts of this clonotype. The chain is built from TRBV12-3 or TRBV12-4 and TRBJ2-5, with 9 bases lining up with TRBD2. V shed 6 bases, J shed 2 bases, and the junction held 7 bases outside the gene matches. This CDR3 comprises 15 residues. Written as DNA, the CDR3 is TGTGCCAGCAGGGCGGGGGGGTACACGCAAGAGACCCAGTACTTC. It codes for CASRAGGYTQETQYF.

The V call is TRBV11-2, the J call TRBJ2-2; 7 bases are a match to TRBD2. Looked up from germline, CDR1 is SGHAT and CDR2 is FQNNGV. Trimming removed 3 bases from V and 2 bases from J; junction bases left unmatched: 6. CDR3 length: 16 residues. The CDR3 DNA sequence: TGTGCCAGCAGCTTCCGTCTAGCGGTAAACACCGGGGAGCTGTTTTTT. This gives the protein CASSFRLAVNTGELFF.

This clonotype was seen many times. The V call is TRBV11-1, the J call TRBJ2-1; the D is unclear. Per germline, CDR1 SGHAT and CDR2 FQDESV (reference sequence). This CDR3 spans 12 amino acids. V was trimmed by 3 bases and J by 9 bases, leaving 9 bases between them. DNA of the CDR3: TGTGCCAGCAGCTTCCAGTCCTCTGAGCAGTTCTTC. Its protein product is CASSFQSSEQFF.

At least ten counts were recorded for this clonotype. The V call is TRBV6-5, the J call TRBJ2-5, with D uncertain. The CDR3 extends over 15 amino acids. Germline V gene lookup returns CDR1 MNHEY and CDR2 SVGAGI. Trimming removed 6 bases at V and 4 bases at J, with 18 bases between. CDR3 loop: CASSRSRVLRETQYF. The CDR3 coding sequence is TGTGCCAGCAGCCGGAGCCGGGTCTTAAGAGAGACCCAGTACTTC.

This clonotype occurred many times. The chain has TRBV7-6 and TRBJ2-7, with 13 bases fitting TRBD2. This CDR3 has 16 residues. Germline lookup yields CDR1 SGHVS and CDR2 FNYEAQ. V lost 4 bases to trimming and J lost 7 bases; unmatched junction nucleotides: 10. For the CDR3, the DNA is TGTGCCAGCAGCTCCCCTGGACTAGCGGGAGCGCGGGAGCAGTACTTC. Translation: CASSSPGLAGAREQYF.

This clonotype has a count of ten or more. The chain employs TRBV4-2 and TRBJ2-1; TRBD2 aligns across 9 bases. Unmatched junction bases numbered 13, after V lost 0 bases and J lost 7 bases. CDR3 length equals 18 residues. Germline lookup yields CDR1 LGHNA and CDR2 YNFKEQ. CDR3 sequence: CASSQDPVAAGGRNEQFF. Here the CDR3 DNA reads TGTGCCAGCAGCCAAGACCCCGTTGCGGCGGGGGGGCGGAATGAGCAGTTCTTC.

In its sample, this clonotype was seen many times. The rearrangement uses TRBV5-5 and TRBJ1-2; D remains ambiguous. CDR1 SGHKS and CDR2 YYEKEE come from the germline V gene (reference sequence). V gave up 1 base and J gave up 5 bases, with 12 bases separating them. The CDR3 loop spans 14 amino acids. CDR3 nucleotides: TGTGCCAGCAGCTTGAGCTCACAGTGGTATGGCTACACCTTC. Residues: CASSLSSQWYGYTF. The entire variable domain, with the rest obtained from reference TRBV5-5 and TRBJ1-2, is as follows: DAGVTQSPTHLIKTRGQQVTLRCSPISGHKSVSWYQQVLGQGPQFIFQYYEKEERGRGNFPDRFSARQFPNYSSELNVNALLLGDSALYLCASSLSSQWYGYTFGSGTRLTVV.

The rearrangement joins TRBV12-3 or TRBV12-4 to TRBJ1-5; tentatively, D is TRBD1 (6 bases). The CDR3 sequence is 14 residues long. V was cut by 6 bases and J by 6 bases, with 15 bases left in between. CDR3 DNA: TGTGCCAGCAGCATAGGGGGGGTGGGTCAGCCCCAGCATTTT. It is translated as CASSIGGVGQPQHF.

Only a few counts were recorded for this clonotype. This chain links TRBV15 with TRBJ2-5; D unclear. The V end lost 3 bases, the J end lost 4 bases, and 12 bases lay between the germline ends. The CDR3 spans 14 residues. Germline V gene sequence: CDR1 LNHNV, CDR2 YYDKDF (reference sequence). The CDR3 region has the DNA TGTGCCACCAGCAGGGCTGGTTCGGGAGAGACCCAGTACTTC. It specifies CATSRAGSGETQYF.